This T cell receptor (beta chain) comes out of a study of T cells after yellow fever vaccination. As for the study in general: Fractions low in cell number were prepared with SMART-Seq v4 Ultra Low Input. Notes on the study in general: Subsequent to the booster, the majority of primary-vaccination clones reappeared (around 96% CD4, about 90% CD8). Highly abundant clonotypes carried over from the bulk population could end up in FACS-sorted repertoires as contaminants. A weaker secondary response peaked on day 5, the primary on day 15.

The length of the CDR3 is 17 residues. Trimming took 1 base from V and 4 from J; bases not matched to a gene: 8. Germline loops: CDR1 SGHRS, CDR2 YFSETQ. This clonotype has a handful of counts. Its antigen is not identified. MiXCR was run by TCRdb on the 5' RACE reads, yielding one entry per CDR3 protein. The repertoire has approximately 450,000 distinct CDR3 sequences, 18% of them found once; the top ten carry roughly a sixth. The specimen comprised PBMCs, sampled before the yellow fever booster vaccination. This sequence joins TRBV5-1 and TRBJ2-2; 9 bases are a match to TRBD2. The TCR originated in a man in his late teens or twenties who received the YFV17D yellow fever vaccine. CDR3 sequence (DNA): TGCGCCAGCAGCTTGACGGCGGGGGGGCCGCGCACCGGGGAGCTGTTTTTT. Translating it yields CASSLTAGGPRTGELFF.